This T cell receptor (beta chain) appears in the sequencing data of a study of blood T cell repertoires in COVID-19. Study overall: Spain, Italy and the United States supplied samples that represented acute and convalescent COVID-19. T cells, B-cell-depleted T cells, or PBMCs supplied cDNA or gDNA.

Germline V gene lookup returns CDR1 MDHEN and CDR2 SYDVKM. The CDR3 is 14 amino acids. Trimming took 8 bases from V and 6 from J; bases not matched to a gene: 11. In the original analysis: Amplification from reference gene primers served as the basis for estimated nucleated cell counts. Data came from immunoSEQ multiplex PCR; TCRdb stores just in-frame clones and leaves some out. V and J calls plus clone size are reproduced from that table; the DNA served to infer D and trimming. Seen here are approximately 200,000 clones, under 90% observed once, and the top ten hold around a sixth. While infection was still active, Seattle patients were enrolled and then followed longitudinally.

The sequencing input was peripheral blood. This TCR was recovered from a person aged 65-85 years with COVID-19, enrolled during active disease. The V and J genes are TRBV28 and TRBJ2-7; TRBD2 agrees at 9 bases. The CDR3 loop is CASGRSGSLGEQYF. The CDR3 coding sequence is TGTGCCAGCGGGCGTAGCGGGAGTCTGGGCGAGCAGTACTTC.